These 24 T cell receptor beta chains originate from one sample sequenced in a study of cytomegalovirus exposure and HLA in healthy donors. The primer mix had 60 Vbeta and 13 Jbeta primers. The repertoire was sequenced with immunoSEQ multiplex PCR; TCRdb's copy has only in-frame clones and lacks some. The sample lists roughly 160,000 clones; 80% were seen once. Sequencing was performed on PBMCs. The receptors here all came from a man in his thirties or forties in good health and CMV-seronegative.

The rearrangement links TRBV10-3 to TRBJ2-7, with a weak D call TRBD2 (5 bases). Per germline, CDR1 ENHRY and CDR2 SYGVKD. This CDR3 comprises 13 residues. V dropped 6 bases and J dropped 5 bases, with 14 bases sitting between them. CDR3 residues: CAIRRAEVDEQYF. The CDR3 DNA is TGTGCCATCAGGCGGGCAGAGGTGGACGAGCAGTACTTC.

The sample holds a few counts of this clone. The chain is built from TRBV28 and TRBJ2-5; 8 nucleotides agree with TRBD1. V shed 4 bases, J shed 5 bases, and the junction held 12 bases outside the gene matches. This CDR3 contains 16 residues. Germline CDR1 reads MDHEN; CDR2 reads SYDVKM. CDR3 nucleotide sequence: TGTGCCAGCAGTTCAGGGGCCCAGGGGGCCGGGGAGACCCAGTACTTC. Translating it yields CASSSGAQGAGETQYF. Filled out from reference TRBV28 and TRBJ2-5, the complete variable domain reads DVKVTQSSRYLVKRTGEKVFLECVQDMDHENMFWYRQDPGLGLRLIYFSYDVKMKEKGDIPEGYSVSREKKERFSLILESASTNQTSMYLCASSSGAQGAGETQYFGPGTRLLVL.

The chain carries TRBV6-1 and TRBJ1-5; perhaps TRBD1 as D (5 bases). The V end lost 2 bases, the J end lost 5 bases, and 16 bases lay between the germline ends. CDR3 length equals 16 residues. Per germline, CDR1 MNHNS and CDR2 SASEGT. CDR3 DNA: TGTGCCAGCAGTGAATTGACAGCAGGGAAGGATCAGCCCCAGCATTTT. This sequence encodes CASSELTAGKDQPQHF.

This clone was seen more than once but under ten times. The chain is built from TRBV30 and TRBJ1-2; 9 bases are a match to TRBD1. The CDR3 runs 12 residues. The germline CDR1 and CDR2 sequences are GTSNPN and SVGIG (reference sequence). Trimming removed 8 bases from V and 4 bases from J; junction bases left unmatched: 5. The CDR3 DNA sequence: TGTGCCGGGACAGGGATGGGCTATGGCTACACCTTC. This encodes CAGTGMGYGYTF.

The chain recombines TRBV11-2 with TRBJ1-2, with D tentatively TRBD1 (6 bases). V lost 4 bases and J lost 5, with 8 bases in between. This CDR3 has 12 residues. Germline CDR1 reads SGHAT; CDR2 reads FQNNGV. CDR3 in DNA: TGTGCCAGCAGCTCAGGGGATTATGGCTACACCTTC. This encodes CASSSGDYGYTF.

This chain links TRBV27 with TRBJ2-1; D may be TRBD2 (5 bases). CDR1 and CDR2 from the germline V gene are MNHEY and SMNVEV (reference sequence). The CDR3 is 13 residues long. V was shortened by 3 bases and J by 7 bases, with 10 bases between the two germline ends. CDR3 in DNA: TGTGCCAGCAGTTTTCGAGGGTGGAATGAGCAGTTCTTC. Amino acid sequence: CASSFRGWNEQFF.

The rearrangement joins TRBV6-4 to TRBJ2-2; the match to TRBD2 covers 11 bases. With V trimmed by 5 bases and J by 9 bases, 5 bases remained unmatched. Germline CDR1 is MRHNA and CDR2 is SNTAGT. The CDR3 length is 14 residues. CDR3 sequence (DNA): TGTGCCAGCAGTTTTCTAGCGGGAGGAAGGGAGCTGTTTTTT. It specifies CASSFLAGGRELFF.

This chain connects TRBV6-5 to TRBJ2-7, with 13 bases matching TRBD2. Germline loops: CDR1 MNHEY, CDR2 SVGAGI. V was clipped by 6 bases and J by 1 base; unmatched bases: 3. CDR3 length: 15 amino acids. The DNA for the CDR3 is TGTGCCAGCAGCAAGACTAGCGGGGGGTCCTACGAGCAGTACTTC. This codes for CASSKTSGGSYEQYF.

V usage is TRBV29-1 and J usage is TRBJ1-6; D remains ambiguous. Germline V gives CDR1 SQVTM, CDR2 ANQGSEA. The CDR3 has 13 amino acids. Trimming removed 7 bases from V and 6 bases from J, with 13 bases in between. The CDR3 spells CSALQDFNSPLHF. The DNA of the CDR3 is TGCAGCGCGCTCCAGGATTTTAATTCACCCCTCCACTTT. The variable domain in full, with the rest retrieved from reference TRBV29-1 and TRBJ1-6, is SAVISQKPSRDICQRGTSLTIQCQVDSQVTMMFWYRQQPGQSLTLIATANQGSEATYESGFVIDKFPISRPNLTFSTLTVSNMSPEDSSIYLCSALQDFNSPLHFGNGTRLTVT.

This sequence joins TRBV5-1 and TRBJ1-4; unclear D gene. The germline V gene has CDR1 SGHRS and CDR2 YFSETQ. The CDR3 spans 15 residues. V gave up 0 bases and J gave up 4 bases, with 10 bases separating them. CDR3 residues: CASSLDGMGNEKLFF. The CDR3 coding sequence is TGCGCCAGCAGCTTGGACGGGATGGGTAATGAAAAACTGTTTTTT.

The chain employs TRBV10-3 and TRBJ2-7; possibly TRBD2 for D (6 bases). Germline V gene data show CDR1 as ENHRY and CDR2 as SYGVKD. V was cut by 3 bases and J by 0 bases, with 18 bases left in between. CDR3 size: 17 residues. CDR3 amino acids: CAISEGVASDRSYEQYF. DNA of the CDR3: TGTGCCATCAGTGAAGGGGTTGCTAGCGATCGCTCCTACGAGCAGTACTTC.

The chain is built from TRBV28 and TRBJ1-3, with a weak D call TRBD1 (6 bases). Trimming cost V 6 bases and J 4 bases, with 13 bases left between them. Germline CDR1 MDHEN, CDR2 SYDVKM. There are 14 residues in the CDR3. The CDR3, as DNA: TGTGCCAGCAGATCCACAGGGACGGGAAACACCATATATTTT. Translated, it gives CASRSTGTGNTIYF.

The CDR3 reads CASSLSEGGSPLHF. The DNA of the CDR3 is TGTGCCAGCAGTTTATCCGAAGGGGGTTCACCCCTCCACTTT. The rearrangement uses TRBV27 and TRBJ1-6; D is possibly TRBD1 (6 bases). Trimming stripped 0 bases from V and 9 bases from J, with 9 bases between. Germline V gene lookup returns CDR1 MNHEY and CDR2 SMNVEV (reference sequence). CDR3 length: 14 amino acids.

V gene TRBV5-6 combines with J gene TRBJ2-3; D may be TRBD1 (6 bases). CDR3 length equals 16 residues. V lost 3 bases, J lost 1 base, and 15 bases lay in between. Germline loops: CDR1 SGHDT, CDR2 YYEEEE. CDR3 sequence: CASSSWTELGTDTQYF. The CDR3 region has the DNA TGTGCCAGCAGCTCCTGGACAGAACTTGGCACAGATACGCAGTATTTT.

The J gene is TRBJ1-5, the V gene TRBV10-1; D remains unclear. The CDR3 sequence is 11 residues long. Germline lookup yields CDR1 WNHNN and CDR2 SYGVQD (reference sequence). Trimming took 8 bases from V and 5 from J, leaving 7 bases between them. The CDR3, as DNA: TGCGCCAGCTTAGTAGATCAGCCCCAGCATTTT. Its protein product is CASLVDQPQHF.

The rearrangement joins TRBV5-1 to TRBJ1-3; D gene unclear. Germline V gene lookup returns CDR1 SGHRS and CDR2 YFSETQ. V was pared by 4 bases and J by 4 bases, with 12 bases between. The CDR3 length is 14 residues. The CDR3 DNA reads TGCGCCAGCAGCCCGGGGATGTTGGGAAACACCATATATTTT. Translated: CASSPGMLGNTIYF.

The chain combines TRBV9 with TRBJ2-1; possibly TRBD2 for D (6 bases). V shed 3 bases and J shed 11 bases, with 9 bases lying between them. Germline CDR1 reads SGDLS; CDR2 reads YYNGEE. The CDR3 is 11 amino acids. This CDR3 is CASSAGLQQFF. The CDR3 nucleotides read TGTGCCAGCAGCGCGGGACTCCAGCAGTTCTTC.

V usage is TRBV30 and J usage is TRBJ1-5, with unresolved D. V lost 0 bases, J lost 4 bases, and 13 bases lay in between. Germline V CDR1 and CDR2: GTSNPN, SVGIG (reference sequence). The CDR3 length is 15 residues. This chain's CDR3 is CAWSVMGRRNQPQHF. Here the CDR3 DNA reads TGTGCCTGGAGTGTTATGGGGAGGAGGAATCAGCCCCAGCATTTT. The full variable domain, in which reference TRBV30 and TRBJ1-5 provide the parts outside the CDR3, is SQTIHQWPATLVQPVGSPLSLECTVEGTSNPNLYWYRQAAGRGLQLLFYSVGIGQISSEVPQNLSASRPQDRQFILSSKKLLLSDSGFYLCAWSVMGRRNQPQHFGDGTRLSIL.

This rearrangement joins TRBV30 to TRBJ1-6; 7 bases map to TRBD1. Trimming removed 5 bases from V and 10 bases from J; junction bases left unmatched: 8. In germline, CDR1 is GTSNPN, CDR2 SVGIG (reference sequence). The CDR3 totals 13 residues. The CDR3 DNA follows: TGTGCCTGGGATATGACAGGGTACTCACCCCTCCACTTT. Encoded protein: CAWDMTGYSPLHF.

This clone was seen just once. The chain has TRBV5-1 and TRBJ2-7; D gene unclear. This CDR3 region has 11 residues. The germline V gene encodes CDR1 SGHRS and CDR2 YFSETQ. Trimming pared 2 bases from V and 2 bases from J, leaving 2 bases between. The CDR3 DNA reads as TGCGCCAGCAGCTTCACCTACGAGCAGTACTTC. Translation: CASSFTYEQYF.

The sample holds a few counts of this clone. CDR3 nucleotides: TGCGCCAGCAGCTCATATCAGCCCCAGCATTTT. It specifies CASSSYQPQHF. The genes are TRBV5-1 and TRBJ1-5, with D unresolved. There are 11 residues in the CDR3. Germline CDR1 and CDR2: SGHRS and YFSETQ. V lost 3 bases and J 5 bases, leaving 3 bases between the germline ends.

This chain uses TRBV4-3 with TRBJ2-7; 10 nucleotides agree with TRBD2. With 0 bases clipped from V and 0 bases from J, the junction kept 5 bases outside the gene matches. Germline-derived CDR1 and CDR2 are LGHNA and YSLEER. The CDR3 extends over 17 amino acids. The CDR3 spells CASSQEASGGLSYEQYF. CDR3 nucleotides: TGCGCCAGCAGCCAAGAGGCTAGCGGGGGCCTCTCCTACGAGCAGTACTTC.

This chain connects TRBV7-3 to TRBJ2-1; 8 nucleotides agree with TRBD1. V lost 6 bases, J lost 6 bases, and 10 bases stayed unmatched. From germline, CDR1 is SGHTA and CDR2 FQGTGA. The CDR3 contains 15 residues. The CDR3 bases are TGTGCCAGCAGGCCAACAGGGGGACGCACCAATGAGCAGTTCTTC. Amino acid sequence: CASRPTGGRTNEQFF.

This chain uses TRBV28 with TRBJ1-2; weak D call: TRBD1 (5 bases). The CDR3 is 12 residues long. Looked up from germline, CDR1 is MDHEN and CDR2 is SYDVKM. The V end lost 6 bases, the J end lost 7 bases, and 12 bases lay between the germline ends. CDR3 coding DNA: TGTGCCAGCAGCCTAGGGGATTTTGGCTACACCTTC. It codes for CASSLGDFGYTF.